Sequencing of this TCR beta chain was carried out in a study of shared clonotypes between healthy human individuals. In its sample, this clone was seen once. What it recognizes is unknown. The sample holds other DNA sequences that translate to the same CDR3. Study-level results: Although depth was large, rarefaction showed that sequencing of the sorted subsets was incomplete.

Libraries were prepared by immunoSEQ multiplex PCR; TCRdb keeps only in-frame clonotypes and omits some of them. The sample contains about 2,500,000 clones, around 94% of which appear only once. The CDR3 covers 14 residues. The germline V gene has CDR1 SEHNR and CDR2 FQNEAQ (reference sequence). V shed 3 bases and J 3 bases; nucleotides not matched to a gene: 2. This clonotype originated in a man aged 18 to 30 in good health. Sequenced: naive CD4+ T cells sorted from blood. Subset reported: CD45RA+ positively selected. The chain joins TRBV7-9 to TRBJ1-3; 7 bases are shared with TRBD1. The CDR3 here is CASSFTGVGNTIYF. Written as DNA, the CDR3 is TGTGCCAGCAGCTTCACAGGGGTTGGAAACACCATATATTTT.